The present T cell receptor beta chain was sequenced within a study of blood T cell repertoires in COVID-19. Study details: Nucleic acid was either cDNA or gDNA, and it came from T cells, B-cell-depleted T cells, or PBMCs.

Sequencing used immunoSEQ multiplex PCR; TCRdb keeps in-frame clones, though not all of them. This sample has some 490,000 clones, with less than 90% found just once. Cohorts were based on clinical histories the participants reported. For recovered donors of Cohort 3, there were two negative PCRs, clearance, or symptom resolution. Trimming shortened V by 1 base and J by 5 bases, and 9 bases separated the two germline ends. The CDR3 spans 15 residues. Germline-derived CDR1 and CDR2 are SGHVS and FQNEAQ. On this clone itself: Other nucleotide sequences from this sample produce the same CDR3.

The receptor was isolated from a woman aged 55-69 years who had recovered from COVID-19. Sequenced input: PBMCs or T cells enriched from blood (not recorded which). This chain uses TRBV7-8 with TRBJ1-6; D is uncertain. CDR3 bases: TGTGCCAGCAGCTTAGGCGGAGCCCATAATTCACCCCTCCACTTT. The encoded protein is CASSLGGAHNSPLHF.